This T cell receptor beta chain was recovered during a study of blood T cell repertoires in COVID-19. At the level of the study: There were acute and convalescent COVID-19 samples, and they came from the United States, Italy and Spain. Sources were T cells, B-cell-depleted T cells, or PBMCs; the material itself was cDNA or gDNA.

Recruits, aged about 18 to 89 years, lived in some 25 US areas. Before being deemed recovered, Cohort 3 donors had two negative PCRs, clearance, or symptom resolution. Trimming took 5 bases from V and 3 from J; bases not matched to a gene: 15. Germline loops: CDR1 MDHEN, CDR2 SYDVKM. The CDR3 sequence is 20 residues long. Some clones are missing from TCRdb's copy, which holds only in-frame ones; the method was immunoSEQ multiplex PCR. The repertoire includes about 280,000 clones, over 75% of them detected once, and 0.75% to 1% sits in the top ten. This receptor was obtained from a woman aged 25 to 45 who had recovered from COVID-19. The rearrangement joins TRBV28 to TRBJ2-1, with TRBD2 matching over 14 bases. Sequencing was performed on PBMCs or T cells enriched from blood (not recorded which). CDR3 sequence reads: CASSPNGTSGSYWRYNEQFF. In nucleotides, the CDR3 is TGTGCCAGCAGTCCTAATGGGACTAGCGGGAGTTATTGGCGCTACAATGAGCAGTTCTTC.